The 14 T cell receptor beta chains presented below share a single source sample, sequenced in a study of radiation and T cells in renal cell carcinoma. Stated treatment: treatment-naive control, cytoreductive nephrectomy. Sequencing was performed with immunoSEQ multiplex PCR; in TCRdb, only in-frame clones are kept and a portion is missing. The data contain 15,000 or so clones, roughly three fifths of them seen just once; the ten biggest clones take up 10% to 15%. Source: tumor tissue, taken from a patient whose treatment was nephrectomy without radiotherapy. Receptors originate from a man aged 50 or older with renal cell carcinoma.

This clone showed up just a few times. The chain recombines TRBV29-1 with TRBJ2-1, with unresolved D. The V and J ends lost 0 bases and 0 bases respectively, with 9 bases between them. Germline V gives CDR1 SQVTM, CDR2 ANQGSEA. The CDR3 runs to 15 residues. Written as DNA, the CDR3 is TGCAGCGTTGAAGATCTTAACAGCTCCTACAATGAGCAGTTCTTC. It specifies CSVEDLNSSYNEQFF.

This clone was counted between two and nine times. The chain employs TRBV18 and TRBJ2-3, with 8 nucleotides matching TRBD2. With V trimmed by 3 bases and J by 4 bases, 12 bases remained unmatched. The CDR3 is 17 residues long. Germline CDR1 is KGHSH and CDR2 is LQKENI. The CDR3 region is CASSPPSRGGLSDTQYF. CDR3 bases: TGTGCCAGCTCACCTCCCAGTCGGGGGGGCCTATCAGATACGCAGTATTTT. Complete variable domain (other parts from reference TRBV18 and TRBJ2-3): NAGVMQNPRHLVRRRGQEARLRCSPMKGHSHVYWYRQLPEEGLKFMVYLQKENIIDESGMPKERFSAEFPKEGPSILRIQQVVRGDSAAYFCASSPPSRGGLSDTQYFGPGTRLTVL.

The genes are TRBV9 and TRBJ1-4; tentatively, D is TRBD1 (6 bases). V was pared by 4 bases and J by 2 bases, with 9 bases between. CDR1 and CDR2 from the germline V gene are SGDLS and YYNGEE. This CDR3 is 14 amino acids long. In DNA, the CDR3 is TGTGCCAGCAGCTTGAGGGGGACTAATGAAAAACTGTTTTTT. This translates into CASSLRGTNEKLFF.

As DNA, the CDR3 is TGTGCCAGCAGCAGAGGGACTGGGGCCAACGTCCTGACTTTC. This codes for CASSRGTGANVLTF. V usage is TRBV9 and J usage is TRBJ2-6; D is perhaps TRBD2 (5 bases). Looked up from germline, CDR1 is SGDLS and CDR2 is YYNGEE. V lost 4 bases and J 2 bases, leaving 7 bases between the germline ends. The length of the CDR3 is 14 residues.

The chain employs TRBV4-1 and TRBJ1-4, with 7 bases lining up with TRBD1. Germline V CDR1 and CDR2: MGHRA, YSYEKL. The V and J ends lost 4 bases and 6 bases, in that order; junction bases with no gene match: 8. There are 15 residues in the CDR3. Written as DNA, the CDR3 is TGCGCCAGCAGCCGTCTTCGGCAGGGGGATGAAAAACTGTTTTTT. Translating it yields CASSRLRQGDEKLFF.

The J gene is TRBJ1-1, the V gene TRBV7-9; D is perhaps TRBD1 (5 bases). The CDR3 is 15 residues long. CDR1 and CDR2 (germline): SEHNR, FQNEAQ (reference sequence). Trimming took off 4 bases at V and 1 base at J, with 13 bases between the two ends. The CDR3 DNA is TGTGCCAGCAGCTCCCAGGGTAAGGGGAACACTGAAGCTTTCTTT. Amino acids: CASSSQGKGNTEAFF.

The V gene is TRBV19, the J gene TRBJ1-5; weak D call: TRBD1 (5 bases). The germline V and J ends were trimmed by 4 bases and 6 bases, with 19 bases remaining between them. The CDR3 covers 16 residues. Germline CDR1 reads LNHDA; CDR2 reads SQIVND (reference sequence). CDR3: CASSRDFSGGGQPQHF. CDR3 bases: TGTGCCAGTAGTAGGGACTTCTCAGGCGGAGGTCAGCCCCAGCATTTT. Complete variable domain (other parts from reference TRBV19 and TRBJ1-5): DGGITQSPKYLFRKEGQNVTLSCEQNLNHDAMYWYRQDPGQGLRLIYYSQIVNDFQKGDIAEGYSVSREKKESFPLTVTSAQKNPTAFYLCASSRDFSGGGQPQHFGDGTRLSIL.

The V and J genes are TRBV5-4 and TRBJ1-1; D remains unclear. Deletions cut 5 bases from V and 0 bases from J, with 5 bases between. The CDR3 totals 12 residues. Germline V gene lookup returns CDR1 SGHNT and CDR2 YYREEE (reference sequence). CDR3 amino acids: CASRGLNTEAFF. The CDR3 coding sequence is TGTGCCAGCAGGGGCCTGAACACTGAAGCTTTCTTT.

The rearrangement joins TRBV6-5 to TRBJ2-1; D tentatively fits TRBD1 or TRBD2 (5 bases each). With 7 bases removed from V and 0 bases from J, the gap between germline ends came to 10 bases. This CDR3 comprises 14 residues. In germline, CDR1 is MNHEY, CDR2 SVGAGI. The CDR3 bases are TGTGCCAGCAAGGGTGGGGGCTCCTACAATGAGCAGTTCTTC. Protein product: CASKGGGSYNEQFF.

The rearrangement joins TRBV28 to TRBJ2-7; D tentatively reads TRBD1 or TRBD2 (5 bases each). The CDR3 is made up of 13 amino acids. In germline, CDR1 is MDHEN, CDR2 SYDVKM. With 1 base removed from V and 6 bases from J, the gap between germline ends came to 10 bases. The CDR3 bases are TGTGCCAGCAGTTTATCTGGGACCCGCGAGCAGTACTTC. Its translation: CASSLSGTREQYF.

J is TRBJ2-1 and V is TRBV18; D is perhaps TRBD1 (6 bases). V lost 3 bases and J 0 bases, leaving 9 bases between the germline ends. This CDR3 is 15 amino acids long. Per germline, CDR1 KGHSH and CDR2 LQKENI. CDR3 region: CASSPTGSSYNEQFF. The CDR3 region has the DNA TGTGCCAGCTCACCCACAGGGAGCTCCTACAATGAGCAGTTCTTC.

The chain combines TRBV29-1 with TRBJ2-7, with 7 nucleotides matching TRBD1. The CDR3 loop spans 15 amino acids. The V segment lost 5 bases and the J segment 5 bases; nucleotides outside the gene matches: 15. Per the germline V gene, CDR1 is SQVTM and CDR2 is ANQGSEA. This CDR3 reads CSVSLTGPPINEQYF. The CDR3 bases are TGCAGCGTTTCTCTGACAGGGCCCCCTATAAACGAGCAGTACTTC.

This clone is judged medium-sized. The chain joins TRBV7-9 to TRBJ2-3; no definite D call. With 4 bases removed from V and 0 bases from J, the gap between germline ends came to 8 bases. The germline V gene has CDR1 SEHNR and CDR2 FQNEAQ (reference sequence). The CDR3 consists of 14 residues. CDR3 in amino acids: CASSSDVSTDTQYF. The CDR3 nucleotides are TGTGCCAGCAGCTCGGATGTTAGCACAGATACGCAGTATTTT.

V and J are TRBV29-1 and TRBJ1-2; TRBD1 is a possible D gene (5 bases). This CDR3 is 12 amino acids long. Germline values: CDR1 SQVTM, CDR2 ANQGSEA. V dropped 4 bases and J dropped 7 bases, with 13 bases sitting between them. Here the CDR3 reads CSVGSRDPGYTF. As DNA, the CDR3 is TGCAGCGTTGGGAGTAGGGACCCTGGCTACACCTTC.